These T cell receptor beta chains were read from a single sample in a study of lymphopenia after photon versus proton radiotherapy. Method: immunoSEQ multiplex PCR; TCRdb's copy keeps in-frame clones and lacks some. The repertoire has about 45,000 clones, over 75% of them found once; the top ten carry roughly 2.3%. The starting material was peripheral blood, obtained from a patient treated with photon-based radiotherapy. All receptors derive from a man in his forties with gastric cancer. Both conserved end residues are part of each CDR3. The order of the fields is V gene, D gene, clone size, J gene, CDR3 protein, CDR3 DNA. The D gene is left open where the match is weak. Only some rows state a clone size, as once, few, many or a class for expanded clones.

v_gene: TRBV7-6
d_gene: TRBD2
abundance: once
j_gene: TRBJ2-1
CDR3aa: CASSLARGSSYNEQFF
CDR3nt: TGTGCCAGCAGCTTAGCGCGGGGGAGCTCCTACAATGAGCAGTTCTTC

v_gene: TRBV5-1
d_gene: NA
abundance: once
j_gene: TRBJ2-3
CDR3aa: CASSLQGLADTQYF
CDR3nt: TGCGCCAGCAGCTTGCAGGGGTTGGCAGATACGCAGTATTTT

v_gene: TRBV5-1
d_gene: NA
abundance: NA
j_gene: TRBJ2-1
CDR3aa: CASSSSGTQNEQFF
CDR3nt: TGCGCCAGCAGCTCCTCCGGGACGCAGAATGAGCAGTTCTTC

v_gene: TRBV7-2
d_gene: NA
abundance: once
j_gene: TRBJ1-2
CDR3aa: CASSYTRALNYGYTF
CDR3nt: TGTGCCAGCAGCTACACCCGGGCGCTTAACTATGGCTACACCTTC

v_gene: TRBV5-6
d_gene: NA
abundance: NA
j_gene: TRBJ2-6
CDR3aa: CASSLRPGDTYSGANVLTF
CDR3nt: TGTGCCAGCAGCTTGAGGCCGGGGGATACTTACTCTGGGGCCAACGTCCTGACTTTC

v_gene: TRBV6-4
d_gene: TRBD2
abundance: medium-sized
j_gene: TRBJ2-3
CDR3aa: CASSDKAGATDTQYF
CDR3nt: TGTGCCAGCAGTGACAAAGCGGGGGCCACAGATACGCAGTATTTT

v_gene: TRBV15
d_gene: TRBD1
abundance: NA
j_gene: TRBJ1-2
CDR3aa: CATSREGRGNGYTF
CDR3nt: TGTGCCACCAGCAGAGAGGGCAGGGGGAATGGCTACACCTTC

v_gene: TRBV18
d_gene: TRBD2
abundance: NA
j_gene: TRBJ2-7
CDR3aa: CASSPRGEGPYEQYF
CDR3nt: TGTGCCAGCTCACCCCGGGGGGAGGGGCCTTACGAGCAGTACTTC

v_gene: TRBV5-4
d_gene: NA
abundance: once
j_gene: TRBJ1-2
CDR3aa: CASSSASGPEAGYTF
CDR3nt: TGTGCCAGCAGCTCGGCTTCGGGCCCAGAGGCGGGCTACACCTTC

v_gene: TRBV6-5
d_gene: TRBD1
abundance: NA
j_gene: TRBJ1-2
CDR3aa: CASRQDRGYGYTF
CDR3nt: TGTGCCAGCAGACAGGACAGGGGGTATGGCTACACCTTC

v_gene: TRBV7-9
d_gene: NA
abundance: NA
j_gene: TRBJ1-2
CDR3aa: CASLPVSYGYTF
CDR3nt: TGTGCCAGCCTCCCCGTAAGCTATGGCTACACCTTC

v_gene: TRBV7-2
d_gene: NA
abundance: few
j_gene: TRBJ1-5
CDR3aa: CASSRSENQPQHF
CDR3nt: TGTGCCAGCAGCCGCTCAGAGAATCAGCCCCAGCATTTT

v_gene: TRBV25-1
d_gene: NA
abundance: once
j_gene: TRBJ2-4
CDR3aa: CASSESGEGNIQYF
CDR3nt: TGTGCCAGCAGTGAGTCAGGGGAAGGAAACATTCAGTACTTC

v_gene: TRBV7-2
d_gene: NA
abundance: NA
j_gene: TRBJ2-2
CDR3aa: CASSLVSSWGGTGELFF
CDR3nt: TGTGCCAGCAGCTTAGTGTCCAGTTGGGGCGGGACCGGGGAGCTGTTTTTT

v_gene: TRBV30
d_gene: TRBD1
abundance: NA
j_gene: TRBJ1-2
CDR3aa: CAWSLAGTGIFYGYTF
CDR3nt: TGTGCCTGGAGTCTAGCCGGGACAGGGATTTTCTATGGCTACACCTTC

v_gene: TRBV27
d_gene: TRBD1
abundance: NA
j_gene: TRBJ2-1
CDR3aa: CASSLRGTGTYNEQFF
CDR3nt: TGTGCCAGCAGTTTACGCGGGACAGGGACCTACAATGAGCAGTTCTTC

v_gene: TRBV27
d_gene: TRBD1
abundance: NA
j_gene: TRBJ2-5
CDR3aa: CASSLTAGQAVETQYF
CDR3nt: TGTGCCAGCAGTTTAACGGCTGGACAGGCGGTGGAGACCCAGTACTTC

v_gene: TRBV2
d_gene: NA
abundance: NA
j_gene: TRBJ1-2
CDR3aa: CASSEAREIYGYTF
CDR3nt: TGTGCCAGCAGTGAAGCGCGGGAAATCTATGGCTACACCTTC

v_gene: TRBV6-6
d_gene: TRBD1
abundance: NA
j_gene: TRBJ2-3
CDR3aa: CASRGYRGFTDTQYF
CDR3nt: TGTGCCAGCAGGGGTTACAGGGGCTTCACAGATACGCAGTATTTT

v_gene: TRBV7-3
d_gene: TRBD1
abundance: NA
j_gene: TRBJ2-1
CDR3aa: CASSLRDRGYNEQFF
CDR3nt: TGTGCCAGCAGCTTACGGGACAGGGGATACAATGAGCAGTTCTTC

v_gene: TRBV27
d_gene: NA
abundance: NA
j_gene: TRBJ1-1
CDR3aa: CASSTQRLGTEAFF
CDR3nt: TGTGCCAGCAGTACACAGAGGTTGGGCACTGAAGCTTTCTTT

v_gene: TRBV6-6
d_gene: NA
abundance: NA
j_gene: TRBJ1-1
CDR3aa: CASSDGDPGIPEAFF
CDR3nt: TGTGCCAGCAGCGACGGGGACCCGGGGATCCCTGAAGCTTTCTTT

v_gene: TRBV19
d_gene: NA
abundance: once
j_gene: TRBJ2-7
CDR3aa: CASSMDSYEQYF
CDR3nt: TGTGCCAGTAGTATGGACAGCTACGAGCAGTACTTC

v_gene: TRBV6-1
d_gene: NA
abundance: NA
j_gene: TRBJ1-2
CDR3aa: CASSPRGANYGYTF
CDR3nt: TGTGCCAGCAGCCCGCGGGGCGCTAACTATGGCTACACCTTC

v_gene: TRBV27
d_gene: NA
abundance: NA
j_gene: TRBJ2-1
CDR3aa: CASSLFPGSMGNEQFF
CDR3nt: TGTGCCAGCAGTTTATTTCCAGGGTCCATGGGCAATGAGCAGTTCTTC

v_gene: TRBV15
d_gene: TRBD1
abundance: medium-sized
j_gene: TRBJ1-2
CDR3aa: CATSTGDRGLGGYTF
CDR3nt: TGTGCCACCAGCACCGGAGACAGGGGTTTAGGGGGCTACACCTTC

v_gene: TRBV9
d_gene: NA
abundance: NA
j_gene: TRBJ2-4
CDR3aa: CASSPLGGVGNIQYF
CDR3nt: TGTGCCAGCAGCCCCTTGGGCGGGGTAGGAAACATTCAGTACTTC

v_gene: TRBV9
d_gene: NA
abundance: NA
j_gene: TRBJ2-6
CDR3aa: CASSVGSGANVLTF
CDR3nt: TGTGCCAGCAGCGTAGGATCTGGGGCCAACGTCCTGACTTTC

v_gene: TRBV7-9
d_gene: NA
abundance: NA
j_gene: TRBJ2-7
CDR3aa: CASSRQAGSYEQYF
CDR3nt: TGTGCCAGCAGCCGACAGGCCGGCTCCTACGAGCAGTACTTC

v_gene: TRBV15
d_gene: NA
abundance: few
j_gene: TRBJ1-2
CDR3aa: CATSLLQGSYGYTF
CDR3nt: TGTGCCACCAGCTTATTACAGGGAAGCTATGGCTACACCTTC

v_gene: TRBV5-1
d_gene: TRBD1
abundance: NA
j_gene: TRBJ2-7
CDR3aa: CASSESGTGSYEQYF
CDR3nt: TGCGCCAGCAGCGAATCGGGGACAGGATCCTACGAGCAGTACTTC

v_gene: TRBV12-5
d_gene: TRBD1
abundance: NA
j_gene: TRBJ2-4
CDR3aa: CASGLRDRGAKNIQYF
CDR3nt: TGTGCTAGTGGTTTGAGGGACAGAGGGGCCAAAAACATTCAGTACTTC

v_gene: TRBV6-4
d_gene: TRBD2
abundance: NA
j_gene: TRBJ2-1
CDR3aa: CASSDSSGGVTNEQFF
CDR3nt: TGTGCCAGCAGTGACTCCAGCGGGGGGGTTACCAATGAGCAGTTCTTC

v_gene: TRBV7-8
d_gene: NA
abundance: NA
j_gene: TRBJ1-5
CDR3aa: CASSFQGYQPQHF
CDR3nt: TGTGCCAGCAGCTTTCAGGGGTATCAGCCCCAGCATTTT